This T cell receptor beta chain was found in a study of cytomegalovirus exposure and HLA in healthy donors. The study, taken as a whole, reports: In vitro confirmation showed a few CMV-associated chains to be CMV antigen specific.

The PCR contained 60 Vbeta and 13 Jbeta primers. Original data processing: A later analysis tallied approximately 80 million unique TCR beta chains, 10 million to 12 million of them shared. Produced via immunoSEQ multiplex PCR; TCRdb's table is partial and in-frame only. D and trimming come from the DNA, and the V and J calls and clone size come from that table. The sample includes roughly 230,000 clones, approximately 91% of them seen just once. The germline CDR1 and CDR2 sequences are SGHKS and YYEKEE (reference sequence). This CDR3 has 16 residues. The V segment lost 5 bases and the J segment 5 bases; nucleotides outside the gene matches: 9. With regard to this clone: Its cognate antigen is unknown.

Healthy donors of bone marrow made up the group. The chain employs TRBV5-5 and TRBJ2-5; 13 nucleotides line up with TRBD2. The sample comprised PBMCs. This receptor was taken from a girl aged 2-10 years in good health and CMV-seronegative. The CDR3 loop is CASSLGLAGDRETQYF. CDR3 coding DNA: TGTGCCAGCAGTCTCGGACTAGCGGGAGACCGGGAGACCCAGTACTTC.